Presented here are 30 T cell receptor beta chains from one specimen sequenced in a study of OX40 agonist ivuxolimab in advanced cancers. The library relied on the immunoSEQ multiplex PCR assay. TCRdb took over this immuneACCESS table, retaining in-frame rearrangements with V and J assigned. Such tables are incomplete; in checked studies, under half of the missing clones stem from an unresolved V gene, and the remainder is unexplained. The sample data list about 35,000 clones, and about 84% of these were observed just once. About a quarter of the sample belongs to the ten largest clones. This specimen consisted of CD4+ or CD8+ T cells sorted from blood, obtained in a trial of the OX40 agonist ivuxolimab. The receptors were gathered from an adult with an advanced solid tumor such as melanoma, head and neck, liver or kidney cancer.

The V gene is TRBV28, the J gene TRBJ2-7; the match to TRBD1 covers 8 bases. This CDR3 comprises 15 residues. With V trimmed by 3 bases and J by 7 bases, 11 bases remained unmatched. Germline values: CDR1 MDHEN, CDR2 SYDVKM. The CDR3 loop is CASSFSGQGRKEQYF. The CDR3 DNA is TGTGCCAGCAGTTTTTCCGGACAGGGTAGGAAGGAGCAGTACTTC.

This sequence joins TRBV10-3 and TRBJ2-3; TRBD1 might be the D (6 bases). The germline CDR1 and CDR2 sequences are ENHRY and SYGVKD. V was trimmed by 0 bases and J by 0 bases, leaving 10 bases between them. This CDR3 comprises 16 residues. The CDR3 DNA is TGTGCCATCAGTGAGTCAAGACAGGCTAGCACAGATACGCAGTATTTT. Translation gives CAISESRQASTDTQYF.

This clone was seen a few times. The chain joins TRBV19 to TRBJ2-1, with TRBD2 matching over 9 bases. Germline CDR1 is LNHDA and CDR2 is SQIVND (reference sequence). J lost 0 bases, V lost 4 bases, and 1 base had no gene match. The CDR3 is made up of 15 amino acids. DNA of the CDR3: TGTGCCAGTAGTAATAGCGGGAGCTCCTACAATGAGCAGTTCTTC. Encoded protein: CASSNSGSSYNEQFF.

V gene TRBV27 combines with J gene TRBJ2-7, with D possibly being TRBD1 (5 bases). Germline values: CDR1 MNHEY, CDR2 SMNVEV (reference sequence). The germline V and J ends were trimmed by 3 bases and 5 bases, with 17 bases remaining between them. The CDR3 length is 15 residues. The CDR3 here is CASSLAAGLPHEQYF. DNA for the CDR3: TGTGCCAGCAGTTTGGCGGCAGGGTTACCCCACGAGCAGTACTTC.

The genes are TRBV30 and TRBJ1-6; D is ambiguous. CDR3 length: 15 amino acids. Germline-derived CDR1 and CDR2 are GTSNPN and SVGIG (reference sequence). The V and J ends lost 3 bases and 9 bases respectively, with 18 bases between them. The CDR3 protein is CAWSAHPEEGSPLHF. CDR3 in DNA: TGTGCCTGGAGCGCCCACCCAGAGGAAGGTTCACCCCTCCACTTT.

This chain links TRBV6-6 with TRBJ2-2, with a weak D call TRBD1 (6 bases). The V end lost 6 bases, the J end lost 0 bases, and 14 bases lay between the germline ends. This CDR3 comprises 16 residues. Germline V gene sequence: CDR1 MNHNY, CDR2 SVGAGI (reference sequence). CDR3 region: CASSWTATPNTGELFF. The CDR3 DNA reads TGTGCCAGCAGCTGGACAGCTACCCCGAACACCGGGGAGCTGTTTTTT.

The chain links TRBV19 to TRBJ2-2; possibly TRBD1 for D (6 bases). Germline V gives CDR1 LNHDA, CDR2 SQIVND (reference sequence). The length of the CDR3 is 14 residues. The V end lost 1 base, the J end lost 4 bases, and 7 bases lay between the germline ends. CDR3 sequence (DNA): TGTGCCAGTAGTATAGGGACAGCCACCGGGGAGCTGTTTTTT. This translates into CASSIGTATGELFF.

The chain uses TRBV6-5 and TRBJ2-7, with D hard to call. Trimming took 2 bases from V and 4 from J, leaving 3 bases between them. This CDR3 is built from 11 residues. CDR1 and CDR2 (germline): MNHEY, SVGAGI. CDR3 amino acids: CASSYRYEQYF. In DNA form, the CDR3 reads TGTGCCAGCAGTTACCGGTACGAGCAGTACTTC.

The chain is built from TRBV4-1 and TRBJ1-1; D is perhaps TRBD1 (6 bases). Trimming pared 2 bases from V and 1 base from J, leaving 11 bases between. The germline CDR1 and CDR2 sequences are MGHRA and YSYEKL. The CDR3 sequence is 15 residues long. The CDR3 here is CASSQRKGGNTEAFF. The CDR3 DNA follows: TGCGCCAGCAGCCAACGAAAAGGGGGGAACACTGAAGCTTTCTTT.

The chain is built from TRBV6-5 and TRBJ2-3; D tentatively reads TRBD1 or TRBD2 (5 bases each). Germline V gene sequence: CDR1 MNHEY, CDR2 SVGAGI. The CDR3 length is 14 residues. Trimming took off 7 bases at V and 4 bases at J, with 15 bases between the two ends. CDR3 sequence: CASTSGAFADTQYF. DNA for the CDR3: TGTGCCAGCACCTCCGGGGCTTTTGCAGATACGCAGTATTTT.

This clone was recorded once. The chain uses TRBV9 and TRBJ2-7, with 9 bases identical to TRBD2. The CDR3 has 15 amino acids. V gave up 0 bases and J gave up 4 bases; unmatched junction bases: 5. Germline-derived CDR1 and CDR2 are SGDLS and YYNGEE. The CDR3 reads CASSVGGGRGYEQYF. CDR3 nucleotide sequence: TGTGCCAGCAGCGTAGGGGGCGGGAGGGGGTACGAGCAGTACTTC. Based on the CDR3 plus reference TRBV9 and TRBJ2-7, the full variable domain is DSGVTQTPKHLITATGQRVTLRCSPRSGDLSVYWYQQSLDQGLQFLIQYYNGEERAKGNILERFSAQQFPDLHSELNLSSLELGDSALYFCASSVGGGRGYEQYFGPGTRLTVT.

The chain uses TRBV7-6 and TRBJ2-1; weak D call: TRBD2 (5 bases). Trimming shortened V by 7 bases and J by 0 bases, and 16 bases separated the two germline ends. The CDR3 runs to 16 residues. Germline values: CDR1 SGHVS, CDR2 FNYEAQ. The CDR3 loop reads CASTESGLSSYNEQFF. CDR3 DNA sequence: TGTGCCAGCACCGAGTCCGGACTGAGCTCCTACAATGAGCAGTTCTTC.

J is TRBJ2-4 and V is TRBV9; D remains ambiguous. Germline CDR1 is SGDLS and CDR2 is YYNGEE. This CDR3 comprises 12 residues. Between the trimmed V and J ends, which lost 6 bases and 7 bases, there was a span of 11 bases. CDR3 nucleotide sequence: TGTGCCAGCACGGATGTGGAGAACATTCAGTACTTC. Its translation: CASTDVENIQYF.

The J gene is TRBJ2-7, the V gene TRBV5-4; D may match TRBD1 or TRBD2 (5 bases each). V was shortened by 0 bases and J by 4 bases, with 11 bases between the two germline ends. The CDR3 has 14 amino acids. Per the germline V gene, CDR1 is SGHNT and CDR2 is YYREEE (reference sequence). CDR3 in amino acids: CASSLDGREYEQYF. The CDR3 nucleotides read TGTGCCAGCAGCTTGGACGGCAGGGAGTACGAGCAGTACTTC.

V usage is TRBV7-6 and J usage is TRBJ2-5, with 13 bases matching TRBD2. This CDR3 comprises 20 residues. Per the germline V gene, CDR1 is SGHVS and CDR2 is FNYEAQ. J gave up 4 bases and V 1 base, and 15 bases lay outside the gene matches. In nucleotides, the CDR3 is TGTGCCAGCAGCTTAGATTTCTTAGGGACTAGCGGGAAAGAGGGAGAGACCCAGTACTTC. Amino acid sequence: CASSLDFLGTSGKEGETQYF.

The J gene is TRBJ2-7, the V gene TRBV30; D possibly corresponds to TRBD2 (5 bases). In germline, CDR1 is GTSNPN, CDR2 SVGIG (reference sequence). Deletions cut 4 bases from V and 3 bases from J, with 10 bases between. This CDR3 spans 12 amino acids. CDR3 residues: CAWTTRGYEQYF. The CDR3 DNA reads TGTGCCTGGACGACACGGGGCTACGAGCAGTACTTC.

Concerning this clone: This specimen includes other DNA sequences encoding the same CDR3. The chain couples TRBV27 to TRBJ2-7; D possibly matches TRBD1 or TRBD2 (6 bases each). Looked up from germline, CDR1 is MNHEY and CDR2 is SMNVEV (reference sequence). This CDR3 spans 13 amino acids. V was trimmed by 2 bases and J by 4 bases, leaving 9 bases between them. The CDR3 loop reads CASSLGGGYEQYF. CDR3 DNA sequence: TGTGCCAGCAGTTTAGGAGGGGGATACGAGCAGTACTTC.

This clone was seen more than once but under ten times. This chain uses TRBV7-8 with TRBJ2-7; D is perhaps TRBD2 (6 bases). V lost 1 base to trimming and J lost 4 bases, with 23 bases between them. This CDR3 region has 18 residues. Germline CDR1 is SGHVS and CDR2 is FQNEAQ. The CDR3 nucleotides are TGTGCCAGCAGCTTAGTAGAAGGGAGGAGAGCTGTGCATTACGAGCAGTACTTC. This encodes CASSLVEGRRAVHYEQYF.

In its sample, this clone was seen a few times. This may be a read error, as it is one base from a much larger clone. Other DNA sequences within the sample encode an identical CDR3. This sequence joins TRBV7-9 and TRBJ1-5; perhaps TRBD1 as D (6 bases). V lost 0 bases, J lost 6 bases, and 9 bases lay in between. The CDR3 is made up of 14 amino acids. From germline, CDR1 is SEHNR and CDR2 FQNEAQ (reference sequence). CDR3 coding DNA: TGTGCCAGCAGCTTAGCTGGGGGCGGTCAGCCCCAGCATTTT. It translates to CASSLAGGGQPQHF.

V and J are TRBV27 and TRBJ2-1, with no clear D. The V end lost 0 bases, the J end lost 9 bases, and 12 bases lay between the germline ends. The CDR3 is made up of 14 amino acids. The germline V gene has CDR1 MNHEY and CDR2 SMNVEV (reference sequence). The CDR3 DNA is TGTGCCAGCAGTTTATCCCTGGAGTCCTTTGAGCAGTTCTTC. Translation gives CASSLSLESFEQFF.

Here the CDR3 DNA reads TGTGCCAGCACTAAAACAGGGGTCAACACCGGGGAGCTGTTTTTT. Protein: CASTKTGVNTGELFF. The V and J genes are TRBV6-5 and TRBJ2-2, with TRBD1 matching 7 bases. Trimming at V came to 7 bases and at J to 2 bases, leaving 7 bases not matched to a gene. CDR3 length: 15 amino acids. Looked up from germline, CDR1 is MNHEY and CDR2 is SVGAGI.

J is TRBJ2-5 and V is TRBV4-2; unclear D gene. This CDR3 region has 11 residues. V dropped 4 bases and J dropped 4 bases, with 4 bases sitting between them. In germline, CDR1 is LGHNA, CDR2 YNFKEQ. In nucleotides, the CDR3 is TGTGCCAGCAGCCTCCTAGAGACCCAGTACTTC. Translation: CASSLLETQYF.

This sequence joins TRBV6-6 and TRBJ2-3; 8 bases are shared with TRBD2. The CDR3 runs to 16 residues. CDR1 is MNHNY, CDR2 SVGAGI, per germline (reference sequence). Trimming removed 7 bases from V and 5 bases from J; junction bases left unmatched: 14. CDR3 sequence reads: CASTNSLSGSVDTQYF. The CDR3 nucleotides are TGTGCCAGCACTAATTCTCTAAGCGGGAGTGTAGATACGCAGTATTTT.

The chain carries TRBV7-8 and TRBJ1-2, with D perhaps matching TRBD1 (5 bases). Germline V gene sequence: CDR1 SGHVS, CDR2 FQNEAQ. This CDR3 spans 16 amino acids. V gave up 5 bases and J gave up 6 bases, with 22 bases separating them. The CDR3 spells CASSQTISGKPNGYTF. The CDR3 DNA is TGTGCCAGCAGCCAAACAATATCAGGGAAGCCGAATGGCTACACCTTC.

This clone showed up just a few times. The V call is TRBV4-1, the J call TRBJ2-2; D unresolved. The CDR3 is made up of 14 amino acids. Germline V CDR1 and CDR2: MGHRA, YSYEKL. The ends were cut back, 6 bases at V and 3 bases at J, with 11 bases in the middle. The DNA for the CDR3 is TGCGCCAGCAGACCAGGACCAGACACCGGGGAGCTGTTTTTT. Protein: CASRPGPDTGELFF.

The chain is built from TRBV5-6 and TRBJ2-1; TRBD2 aligns across 8 bases. Germline CDR1 reads SGHDT; CDR2 reads YYEEEE. V lost 6 bases to trimming and J lost 6 bases; unmatched junction nucleotides: 5. This CDR3 is built from 13 residues. CDR3 residues: CASNSGGLNEQFF. CDR3 nucleotides: TGTGCCAGCAACAGCGGGGGTCTCAATGAGCAGTTCTTC.

The V gene is TRBV7-3, the J gene TRBJ2-7; 9 positions agree with TRBD1. The CDR3 runs 15 residues. Looked up from germline, CDR1 is SGHTA and CDR2 is FQGTGA. Trimming removed 2 bases from V and 4 bases from J; junction bases left unmatched: 6. The CDR3 region has the DNA TGTGCCAGCAGCTTAGCAGGGACAGGGTGGTACGAGCAGTACTTC. Protein product: CASSLAGTGWYEQYF.

This clone was counted at least ten times. V is TRBV19 and J is TRBJ2-2; TRBD2 aligns across 10 bases. From germline, CDR1 is LNHDA and CDR2 SQIVND (reference sequence). V lost 4 bases to trimming and J lost 6 bases; unmatched junction nucleotides: 2. CDR3 length: 14 amino acids. CDR3 sequence (DNA): TGTGCCAGTAGTACTAGCGGGGGCGCCGGGGAGCTGTTTTTT. Translation: CASSTSGGAGELFF.

The CDR3 DNA sequence: TGTGCCAGCAGTGCCAAGAGCACAGATACGCAGTATTTT. Its translation: CASSAKSTDTQYF. The chain joins TRBV6-4 to TRBJ2-3; no definite D call. Trimming left V 4 bases short and J 0 bases short, with 5 bases between. Germline values: CDR1 MRHNA, CDR2 SNTAGT. This CDR3 region has 13 residues.

V usage is TRBV4-2 and J usage is TRBJ1-2; unclear D gene. Trimming stripped 3 bases from V and 2 bases from J, with 10 bases between. This CDR3 contains 14 residues. Germline V gene lookup returns CDR1 LGHNA and CDR2 YNFKEQ. The CDR3 bases are TGTGCCAGCAGCCAGTCCGCCGAGAACTATGGCTACACCTTC. It specifies CASSQSAENYGYTF.